Listed here are 32 T cell receptor beta chains from one sample, sequenced in a study of beta chain features in type 1 diabetes. Sequencing targeted expressed TCRB transcripts, as all isolated RNA had been reverse transcribed. Profiled with immunoSEQ multiplex PCR; TCRdb holds only in-frame clones, not every one. The sample yields hundreds of thousands of clones, around 30% seen once. Sequenced: naive CD4+ T cells from blood. The source is a man aged 18 to 29 in good health.

This clone came up a few times. The V and J genes are TRBV7-2 and TRBJ2-3; 12 positions agree with TRBD2. The CDR3 has 17 amino acids. CDR1 and CDR2 (germline): SGHTA, FQGNSA. After removal of 5 bases from V and 0 bases from J, the junction contained 6 bases not matched to a gene. Written as DNA, the CDR3 is TGTGCCAGCAGCCGTCCAGGGACTAGCGGGAGCACAGATACGCAGTATTTT. This encodes CASSRPGTSGSTDTQYF.

This clone was observed a few times. The chain uses TRBV30 and TRBJ2-7; 8 nucleotides agree with TRBD1. The CDR3 length is 16 residues. The V gene's germline CDR1 is GTSNPN and CDR2 SVGIG (reference sequence). The V and J ends lost 2 bases and 2 bases, in that order; junction bases with no gene match: 11. The chain's CDR3 is CAWSPDMGQVAYEQYF. In DNA, the CDR3 is TGTGCCTGGAGTCCTGACATGGGACAGGTAGCCTACGAGCAGTACTTC. The whole variable domain, filled in from reference TRBV30 and TRBJ2-7, reads SQTIHQWPATLVQPVGSPLSLECTVEGTSNPNLYWYRQAAGRGLQLLFYSVGIGQISSEVPQNLSASRPQDRQFILSSKKLLLSDSGFYLCAWSPDMGQVAYEQYFGPGTRLTVT.

The V call is TRBV4-2, the J call TRBJ2-3, with a tentative D call TRBD2 (7 bases). The V gene's germline CDR1 is LGHNA and CDR2 YNFKEQ. Deletions cut 2 bases from V and 0 bases from J, with 21 bases between. The CDR3 runs 19 residues. The CDR3, as DNA: TGTGCCAGCAGCCAACCCCAAGGGGGGAGGGCCGGGAGCACAGATACGCAGTATTTT. Its protein is CASSQPQGGRAGSTDTQYF.

The sample holds a few counts of this clone. V and J are TRBV18 and TRBJ1-2; perhaps TRBD1 as D (6 bases). With 4 bases removed from V and 2 bases from J, the gap between germline ends came to 11 bases. Germline V CDR1 and CDR2: KGHSH, LQKENI. CDR3 length: 14 residues. CDR3 in DNA: TGTGCCAGCTCACGCTCCGGGACAAACTATGGCTACACCTTC. Its translation: CASSRSGTNYGYTF.

This chain joins TRBV10-3 and TRBJ2-3; a possible D gene is TRBD2 (6 bases). Trimming stripped 7 bases from V and 1 base from J, with 18 bases between. The CDR3 runs to 16 residues. Germline values: CDR1 ENHRY, CDR2 SYGVKD. CDR3 nucleotide sequence: TGTGCCATCAAGCCTTCGGAGGGGCTTGGCACAGATACGCAGTATTTT. It translates to CAIKPSEGLGTDTQYF.

The chain couples TRBV10-3 to TRBJ2-7, with 8 nucleotides matching TRBD1. There are 14 residues in the CDR3. The V gene's germline CDR1 is ENHRY and CDR2 SYGVKD. With 3 bases clipped from V and 6 bases from J, the junction kept 7 bases outside the gene matches. Here the CDR3 reads CAISEDRGRFEQYF. The CDR3 nucleotides read TGTGCCATCAGTGAAGACAGGGGTCGATTCGAGCAGTACTTC.

The gene calls are TRBV28 and TRBJ2-7; 7 bases are a match to TRBD2. The V gene end was trimmed by 4 bases and the J gene end by 4 bases; junction bases not matched to a gene: 7. The CDR3 is made up of 14 amino acids. The germline CDR1 and CDR2 sequences are MDHEN and SYDVKM. DNA of the CDR3: TGTGCCAGCAGTTCTAGCGGATCGTTATACGAGCAGTACTTC. As protein: CASSSSGSLYEQYF.

V and J are TRBV10-3 and TRBJ2-7; 10 positions agree with TRBD2. Germline assignment: CDR1 ENHRY and CDR2 SYGVKD. V dropped 7 bases and J dropped 5; count of bases not matched to a gene: 5. CDR3 length: 13 amino acids. The CDR3 loop is CAIKPGLANEQYF. CDR3 nucleotides: TGTGCCATCAAACCGGGACTAGCGAACGAGCAGTACTTC.

This clone was counted a few times. The chain has TRBV29-1 and TRBJ1-2, with D possibly being TRBD1 (6 bases). Trimming removed 7 bases at V and 4 bases at J, with 19 bases between. CDR1 and CDR2 from the germline V gene are SQVTM and ANQGSEA. The CDR3 extends over 14 amino acids. The CDR3 coding sequence is TGCAGCGCTGCGGGGGGCATAAGAAGCTATGGCTACACCTTC. Translating gives CSAAGGIRSYGYTF.

This clone was observed a few times. The chain combines TRBV29-1 with TRBJ2-1; the match to TRBD1 covers 12 bases. V lost 1 base and J lost 3; bases outside the gene matches: 4. Germline V CDR1 and CDR2: SQVTM, ANQGSEA. The CDR3 consists of 16 residues. The CDR3 DNA is TGCAGCGTTGAAGCGGGACAGGGGGCGAACTACAATGAGCAGTTCTTC. Residues: CSVEAGQGANYNEQFF.

The CDR3 loop reads CASSLAWTAVGTQYF. In nucleotides, the CDR3 is TGTGCCAGCAGCTTAGCTTGGACGGCAGTGGGTACGCAGTATTTT. V usage is TRBV7-9 and J usage is TRBJ2-3, with D unresolved. CDR3 size: 15 residues. The germline V gene encodes CDR1 SEHNR and CDR2 FQNEAQ (reference sequence). Trimming left V 0 bases short and J 8 bases short, with 15 bases between.

This clone was counted between two and nine times. The CDR3 DNA reads TGTGCCAGTAGTTTAATCCTAAACAATGAGCAGTTCTTC. Amino acid sequence: CASSLILNNEQFF. The V gene is TRBV19, the J gene TRBJ2-1; D remains unclear. This CDR3 has 13 residues. The V and J ends lost 5 bases and 5 bases respectively, with 10 bases between them. The germline gives CDR1 LNHDA, CDR2 SQIVND (reference sequence). Looking up the rest from reference TRBV19 and TRBJ2-1 gives the full variable domain: DGGITQSPKYLFRKEGQNVTLSCEQNLNHDAMYWYRQDPGQGLRLIYYSQIVNDFQKGDIAEGYSVSREKKESFPLTVTSAQKNPTAFYLCASSLILNNEQFFGPGTRLTVL.

This clone was counted a few times. Other DNA sequences in the sample encode the same CDR3. The CDR3 is CASSVSQQETQYF. The CDR3 DNA is TGTGCCAGCAGCGTGAGCCAGCAAGAGACCCAGTACTTC. This sequence joins TRBV9 and TRBJ2-5; no definite D call. Trimming stripped 2 bases from V and 2 bases from J, with 7 bases between. This CDR3 contains 13 residues. Germline lookup yields CDR1 SGDLS and CDR2 YYNGEE.

This clone has only a few counts. The chain combines TRBV4-2 with TRBJ1-2, with D possibly matching TRBD1 (6 bases). V shed 0 bases and J shed 3 bases, with 11 bases lying between them. This CDR3 is 15 amino acids long. Germline V gene data show CDR1 as LGHNA and CDR2 as YNFKEQ. DNA for the CDR3: TGTGCCAGCAGCCAAGAACCAGGGGCCCACTATGGCTACACCTTC. Translating it yields CASSQEPGAHYGYTF.

The rearrangement links TRBV30 to TRBJ2-6; 10 bases agree with TRBD1. The length of the CDR3 is 17 residues. After removal of 8 bases from V and 1 base from J, the junction contained 11 bases not matched to a gene. Looked up from germline, CDR1 is GTSNPN and CDR2 is SVGIG (reference sequence). CDR3 protein: CARMTGGVRSGANVLTF. The CDR3 region has the DNA TGTGCCAGAATGACAGGGGGCGTAAGGTCTGGGGCCAACGTCCTGACTTTC.

This chain uses TRBV27 with TRBJ2-7; 7 bases match TRBD1. This CDR3 spans 17 amino acids. The germline gives CDR1 MNHEY, CDR2 SMNVEV (reference sequence). J lost 0 bases, V lost 6 bases, and 14 bases had no gene match. The CDR3 nucleotides read TGTGCCAGCAGCAGTTTATCGGGGACAGTACTCTCCTACGAGCAGTACTTC. Its translation: CASSSLSGTVLSYEQYF.

This clone was seen a handful of times. The chain links TRBV30 to TRBJ1-5, with D tentatively TRBD1 (5 bases). CDR3 length equals 14 residues. Trimming removed 1 base from V and 7 bases from J, with 14 bases in between. In germline, CDR1 is GTSNPN, CDR2 SVGIG (reference sequence). The CDR3, as DNA: TGTGCCTGGAGTGGTGGCAGGGTAGACCAGCCCCAGCATTTT. Its protein product is CAWSGGRVDQPQHF.

This clone was counted between two and nine times. CDR3 loop: CASSSLDSYEQYF. CDR3 in DNA: TGTGCCAGCAGCTCTCTCGACAGCTACGAGCAGTACTTC. V and J are TRBV7-2 and TRBJ2-7; the D gene is possibly TRBD1 (5 bases). This CDR3 has 13 amino acids. CDR1 SGHTA and CDR2 FQGNSA come from the germline V gene. The V and J ends lost 4 bases and 3 bases respectively, with 10 bases between them. Using reference TRBV7-2 and TRBJ2-7 for the parts outside the CDR3, the full variable domain is GAGVSQSPSNKVTEKGKDVELRCDPISGHTALYWYRQSLGQGLEFLIYFQGNSAPDKSGLPSDRFSAERTGGSVSTLTIQRTQQEDSAVYLCASSSLDSYEQYFGPGTRLTVT.

The CDR3 here is CASSSLGPSGTDTQYF. In nucleotides, the CDR3 is TGTGCCAGCAGCTCCCTTGGACCCTCTGGCACAGATACGCAGTATTTT. The genes are TRBV7-6 and TRBJ2-3, with unresolved D. Per germline, CDR1 SGHVS and CDR2 FNYEAQ. CDR3 size: 16 residues. Trimming stripped 4 bases from V and 1 base from J, with 15 bases between.

The CDR3 protein is CSGTGNYGYTF. The CDR3 nucleotides are TGCAGTGGGACAGGGAACTATGGCTACACCTTC. The chain carries TRBV20-1 and TRBJ1-2; 8 nucleotides align to TRBD1. With 7 bases clipped from V and 2 bases from J, the junction kept 0 bases outside the gene matches. CDR1 and CDR2 from the germline V gene are DFQATT and SNEGSKA (reference sequence). This CDR3 contains 11 residues.

This chain joins TRBV7-9 and TRBJ2-4; a possible D gene is TRBD1 (5 bases). This CDR3 comprises 17 residues. Germline CDR1 reads SEHNR; CDR2 reads FQNEAQ (reference sequence). Trimming removed 5 bases at V and 0 bases at J, with 17 bases between. CDR3 nucleotides: TGTGCCAGCAGCCCGGATGGGGCGACGCTAGCCAAAAACATTCAGTACTTC. It encodes CASSPDGATLAKNIQYF.

This clone was counted between two and nine times. The V and J genes are TRBV4-3 and TRBJ2-7; D gene uncertain. This CDR3 has 15 residues. Deletions cut 1 base from V and 0 bases from J, with 10 bases between. CDR1 and CDR2 from the germline V gene are LGHNA and YSLEER. The CDR3 sequence: CASSQGQASSYEQYF. In nucleotides, the CDR3 is TGCGCCAGCAGCCAAGGGCAGGCCAGCTCCTACGAGCAGTACTTC.

The V call is TRBV29-1, the J call TRBJ1-1; D is unclear. Germline CDR1 SQVTM, CDR2 ANQGSEA. The V and J ends lost 2 bases and 0 bases respectively, with 7 bases between them. The CDR3 has 13 amino acids. In nucleotides, the CDR3 is TGCAGCGTTGAAAGGCCGATGAACACTGAAGCTTTCTTT. This sequence encodes CSVERPMNTEAFF.

The gene calls are TRBV4-3 and TRBJ2-7, with TRBD1 matching 9 bases. Looked up from germline, CDR1 is LGHNA and CDR2 is YSLEER. This CDR3 comprises 13 residues. After removal of 2 bases from V and 5 bases from J, the junction contained 1 base not matched to a gene. In DNA form, the CDR3 reads TGCGCCAGCAGCCAATGGACAGGGGACGAGCAGTACTTC. Its translation is CASSQWTGDEQYF.

Only a few counts were recorded for this clone. The chain joins TRBV4-1 to TRBJ1-5; possible D gene TRBD1, 5 bases. CDR3 length: 15 amino acids. The germline gives CDR1 MGHRA, CDR2 YSYEKL. V was cut by 3 bases and J by 2 bases, with 11 bases left in between. The CDR3 DNA is TGCGCCAGCAGCCATGTGGGGGAAGGCAATCAGCCCCAGCATTTT. This translates into CASSHVGEGNQPQHF.

The chain joins TRBV25-1 to TRBJ2-2; weak D call: TRBD2 (5 bases). Per germline, CDR1 MGHDK and CDR2 SYGVNS. The length of the CDR3 is 15 residues. V lost 7 bases to trimming and J lost 1 base, with 13 bases between them. CDR3 in DNA: TGTGCCAGCACCCCCCGGGGTAGGAACACCGGGGAGCTGTTTTTT. Protein sequence: CASTPRGRNTGELFF.

This clone was counted a few times. The genes are TRBV5-1 and TRBJ2-6; D is ambiguous. Germline values: CDR1 SGHRS, CDR2 YFSETQ. The V gene lost 3 bases and the J gene lost 0 bases, with 4 bases spanning the gap. CDR3 length equals 14 residues. The CDR3 region has the DNA TGCGCCAGCAGCTCCATCTCTGGGGCCAACGTCCTGACTTTC. Its translation: CASSSISGANVLTF.

This clone was picked up a small number of times. The chain combines TRBV30 with TRBJ2-5, with no clear D. This CDR3 comprises 12 residues. Germline CDR1 and CDR2: GTSNPN and SVGIG (reference sequence). Deletions cut 4 bases from V and 2 bases from J, with 8 bases between. Here the CDR3 DNA reads TGTGCCTGGATAGCAGAACAAGAGACCCAGTACTTC. Its translation is CAWIAEQETQYF.

The rearrangement uses TRBV18 and TRBJ2-1, with 8 bases fitting TRBD1. CDR3 length equals 14 residues. The ends lost 3 bases at V and 6 bases at J; junction bases unmatched: 4. Germline V gene data show CDR1 as KGHSH and CDR2 as LQKENI. Written as DNA, the CDR3 is TGTGCCAGCTCACCTGACAGGGGCCTCAATGAGCAGTTCTTC. The encoded protein is CASSPDRGLNEQFF. Full variable domain (remainder filled in from reference TRBV18 and TRBJ2-1): NAGVMQNPRHLVRRRGQEARLRCSPMKGHSHVYWYRQLPEEGLKFMVYLQKENIIDESGMPKERFSAEFPKEGPSILRIQQVVRGDSAAYFCASSPDRGLNEQFFGPGTRLTVL.

This clone has only a few counts. The chain has TRBV7-9 and TRBJ2-7; 12 positions agree with TRBD2. Germline V gene sequence: CDR1 SEHNR, CDR2 FQNEAQ (reference sequence). V lost 7 bases, J lost 6 bases, and 7 bases stayed unmatched. CDR3 length equals 14 residues. CDR3 DNA sequence: TGTGCCAGCACTTTGACTAGCGGGAGCAGCGAGCAGTACTTC. Amino acids: CASTLTSGSSEQYF.

The sample holds a few counts of this clone. The chain has TRBV5-1 and TRBJ2-7; 7 bases fit TRBD1. J gave up 3 bases and V 0 bases, and 6 bases lay outside the gene matches. The V gene's germline CDR1 is SGHRS and CDR2 YFSETQ. CDR3 length equals 15 residues. CDR3 loop: CASSLGGTAFYEQYF. CDR3 nucleotides: TGCGCCAGCAGCTTGGGAGGGACAGCCTTCTACGAGCAGTACTTC.

A few counts support this clone. This sequence joins TRBV10-3 and TRBJ2-2; TRBD2 aligns across 9 bases. From germline, CDR1 is ENHRY and CDR2 SYGVKD. Germline trimming cut 4 bases from V and 5 bases from J; bases unmatched to any gene: 2. The CDR3 covers 14 residues. The CDR3 DNA follows: TGTGCCATCAGTGTAGCGGGAGCGACCGGGGAGCTGTTTTTT. Translation gives CAISVAGATGELFF.